The 8 T cell receptor beta chains below come from one sample, sequenced in a study of blood T cells in healthy people across ages. Then a second PCR, running about 6 to 11 cycles, was carried out with a sample-barcoded 5' primer and a J-beta primer mix. TCRdb re-analysed the 5' RACE reads in MiXCR, keeping a single row per CDR3 protein. The table lists about 690,000 distinct CDR3 sequences, 40% to 45% of them singletons. Sequencing was carried out using blood. All receptors come from an elderly man in good health.

This chain links TRBV5-4 with TRBJ2-1, with D perhaps TRBD2 (7 bases). CDR3 size: 15 residues. With 4 bases removed from V and 7 bases from J, the gap between germline ends came to 18 bases. Germline values: CDR1 SGHNT, CDR2 YYREEE (reference sequence). CDR3 residues: CASSPVRGAGNEQFF. The CDR3, as DNA: TGTGCCAGCAGCCCAGTCCGGGGGGCAGGGAATGAGCAGTTCTTC.

The chain employs TRBV3-1 and TRBJ1-5; D ambiguous. This CDR3 is built from 14 residues. Trimming removed 4 bases from V and 6 bases from J, with 13 bases in between. Germline CDR1 LGHDT, CDR2 YNNKEL (reference sequence). The CDR3 nucleotides are TGTGCCAGCAGCCCATCCGGGAAGGGTCAGCCCCAGCATTTT. Translated, it gives CASSPSGKGQPQHF.

The chain uses TRBV28 and TRBJ2-5; 7 bases line up with TRBD2. The last part of the DNA fits TRBJ2-7 better; the J call may be wrong. The CDR3 extends over 14 amino acids. Germline V lookup: CDR1 MDHEN, CDR2 SYDVKM. Here the CDR3 DNA reads TGTGCCAGTTTTGGCGGGAGTGTCCCCTACGAGCAGTACTTC. Its translation is CASFGGSVPYEQYF.

The chain recombines TRBV18 with TRBJ1-2; 12 nucleotides line up with TRBD1. V shed 1 base, J shed 5 bases, and the junction held 8 bases outside the gene matches. This CDR3 region has 17 residues. Germline V CDR1 and CDR2: KGHSH, LQKENI. The CDR3 loop is CASSPRGTGGDQYGYTF. The CDR3 bases are TGTGCCAGCTCACCACGAGGGACAGGGGGCGATCAGTATGGCTACACCTTC.

The rearrangement links TRBV28 to TRBJ2-3; no reliable D call. Trimming left V 6 bases short and J 6 bases short, with 10 bases between. Germline CDR1 and CDR2: MDHEN and SYDVKM. The CDR3 sequence is 12 residues long. The DNA for the CDR3 is TGTGCCAGCAGGAGTACCGGGGATACGCAGTATTTT. As protein: CASRSTGDTQYF.

V is TRBV15 and J is TRBJ1-6, with a possible D match to TRBD1 (6 bases). CDR3 length: 13 amino acids. Germline CDR1 LNHNV, CDR2 YYDKDF (reference sequence). The germline V and J ends were trimmed by 5 bases and 7 bases, with 9 bases remaining between them. The DNA of the CDR3 is TGTGCCACCAGCGGGGGGGCCAATTCACCCCTCCACTTT. Translation gives CATSGGANSPLHF. Full variable domain (missing parts from reference TRBV15 and TRBJ1-6): DAMVIQNPRYQVTQFGKPVTLSCSQTLNHNVMYWYQQKSSQAPKLLFHYYDKDFNNEADTPDNFQSRRPNTSFCFLDIRSPGLGDTAMYLCATSGGANSPLHFGNGTRLTVT.

This clonotype appeared many times. This chain joins TRBV9 and TRBJ2-7; TRBD1 matches at 9 bases. This CDR3 has 14 amino acids. Per the germline V gene, CDR1 is SGDLS and CDR2 is YYNGEE. With 3 bases clipped from V and 6 bases from J, the junction kept 7 bases outside the gene matches. For the CDR3, the DNA is TGTGCCAGCAGCGGCGGGACAGGGCCCTCCGAGCAGTACTTC. Its protein product is CASSGGTGPSEQYF.

At least ten counts were recorded for this clonotype. The gene calls are TRBV11-2 and TRBJ2-5, with D perhaps TRBD2 (6 bases). The germline CDR1 and CDR2 sequences are SGHAT and FQNNGV. Between the trimmed V and J ends, which lost 5 bases and 0 bases, there was a span of 13 bases. This CDR3 spans 15 amino acids. In DNA, the CDR3 is TGTGCCAGCAGCGTGCATCGACTAGACCAAGAGACCCAGTACTTC. This sequence encodes CASSVHRLDQETQYF.